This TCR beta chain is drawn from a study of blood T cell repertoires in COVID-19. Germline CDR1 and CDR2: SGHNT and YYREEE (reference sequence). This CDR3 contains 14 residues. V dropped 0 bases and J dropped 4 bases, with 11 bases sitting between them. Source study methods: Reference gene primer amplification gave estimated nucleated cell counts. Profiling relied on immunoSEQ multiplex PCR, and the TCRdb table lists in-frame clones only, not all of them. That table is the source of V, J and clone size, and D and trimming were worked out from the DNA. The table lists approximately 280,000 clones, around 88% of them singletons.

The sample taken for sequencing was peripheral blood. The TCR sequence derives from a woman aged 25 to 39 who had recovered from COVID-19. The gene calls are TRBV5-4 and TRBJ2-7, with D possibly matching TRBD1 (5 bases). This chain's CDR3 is CASSLGGSNYEQYF. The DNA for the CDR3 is TGTGCCAGCAGCTTGGGGGGCTCCAATTACGAGCAGTACTTC.